This T cell receptor beta chain was retrieved from a study of blood T cell repertoires in COVID-19. Study details: Spain, Italy and the United States supplied samples that represented acute and convalescent COVID-19. The analysed material was cDNA or gDNA that came from T cells, B-cell-depleted T cells, or PBMCs.

Germline assignment: CDR1 LGHDT and CDR2 YNNKEL (reference sequence). V dropped 2 bases and J dropped 6; count of bases not matched to a gene: 16. The CDR3 length is 18 residues. Original handling: Quantification of nucleated cells was approximated via reference gene primer amplification. Measured with immunoSEQ multiplex PCR; TCRdb has only the in-frame clones, and not every one. V, J and clone size are those of that table, while D and trimming were read from the DNA. The table lists some 120,000 clones, 85% of them singletons. This TCR was recovered from an older man with active or convalescent COVID-19. The sequenced sample consisted of peripheral blood. This chain connects TRBV3-1 (or the pseudogene TRBV3-2) to TRBJ2-1; 7 bases line up with TRBD2. The CDR3, as DNA: TGTGCCAGCAGCCAACTAAGGGGAGCGGGAAGGGATGCCAATGAGCAGTTCTTC. This gives the protein CASSQLRGAGRDANEQFF.